This TCR beta chain was obtained from a study of CD8+ T cells in alopecia areata. Overall study context: Treated patients swallowed 5 to 10 mg of oral tofacitinib twice daily. General study results and limits: TCR sharing across patients was less clear than in mice, possibly HLA-related.

RNA extraction and reverse transcription yielded cDNA as sequencing template. Using immunoSEQ multiplex PCR, the repertoire was profiled, and TCRdb retains in-frame clones only, with some absent. The table records about 200,000 clones, about 60% of them present only once. The V gene end was trimmed by 1 base and the J gene end by 3 bases; junction bases not matched to a gene: 9. The germline CDR1 and CDR2 sequences are GTSNPN and SVGIG (reference sequence). The CDR3 length is 15 residues. Collected material from alopecia areata patients comprised lesional scalp punch biopsies and peripheral blood. PBMC-derived CD4+ and CD8+ T cells were sorted. With regard to this clone: As yet, its antigen is unknown.

V is TRBV30 and J is TRBJ2-7; 7 bases map to TRBD2. The sequenced sample was CD4+ T cells sorted from blood, obtained at week 0. The TCR originated in a human donor with alopecia areata. Here the CDR3 reads CAWSGLGGSFYEQYF. Here the CDR3 DNA reads TGTGCCTGGAGTGGATTGGGCGGGAGTTTCTACGAGCAGTACTTC.